Following are 24 T cell receptor beta chains from one sample sequenced in a study of CD8+ T cells in alopecia areata. It was cDNA, reverse transcribed from extracted RNA, that served as the sequencing template. Only in-frame clones appear in the TCRdb table, and some are missing; sequencing was by immunoSEQ multiplex PCR. The profile shows 200,000 to 250,000 clones, under 70% of them singletons. Noted treatment: oral pan-JAK inhibitor, 5-10 mg twice daily. Sequencing used CD4+ T cells sorted from blood, obtained at week 4, from a patient treated with tofacitinib. Source of these receptors: a human donor with alopecia areata.

This clone was seen a few times. This chain joins TRBV29-1 and TRBJ1-2, with D unresolved. The germline V gene has CDR1 SQVTM and CDR2 ANQGSEA. V gave up 4 bases and J gave up 4 bases, with 7 bases separating them. This CDR3 comprises 11 residues. The CDR3 region is CSVVQVYGYTF. Written as DNA, the CDR3 is TGCAGCGTTGTTCAAGTCTATGGCTACACCTTC.

The chain has TRBV2 and TRBJ2-7; D is ambiguous. The CDR3 is made up of 12 amino acids. Germline V gives CDR1 SNHLY, CDR2 FYNNEI. The V end lost 3 bases, the J end lost 6 bases, and 9 bases lay between the germline ends. CDR3 nucleotide sequence: TGTGCCAGCAGTGACCCCCTTCGCGAGCAGTACTTC. As protein: CASSDPLREQYF.

This clone came up a few times. This chain links TRBV4-1 with TRBJ2-7; possibly TRBD1 for D (6 bases). V lost 0 bases and J lost 2, with 11 bases in between. CDR1 is MGHRA and CDR2 is YSYEKL in the germline V gene. The CDR3 extends over 15 amino acids. For the CDR3, the DNA is TGCGCCAGCAGCCAAGATATGCACAGGGCCTACGAGCAGTACTTC. Translated, it gives CASSQDMHRAYEQYF.

The chain recombines TRBV15 with TRBJ1-2; unclear D gene. Trimming took 0 bases from V and 0 from J, leaving 11 bases between them. Germline V lookup: CDR1 LNHNV, CDR2 YYDKDF (reference sequence). The CDR3 runs 16 residues. The CDR3 bases are TGTGCCACCAGCAGAGATCAGGTGCTGACTAACTATGGCTACACCTTC. Amino acids: CATSRDQVLTNYGYTF. The full variable domain, its missing parts supplied by reference TRBV15 and TRBJ1-2, is DAMVIQNPRYQVTQFGKPVTLSCSQTLNHNVMYWYQQKSSQAPKLLFHYYDKDFNNEADTPDNFQSRRPNTSFCFLDIRSPGLGDTAMYLCATSRDQVLTNYGYTFGSGTRLTVV.

This chain links TRBV6-5 with TRBJ2-1; 12 bases are shared with TRBD2. The germline V gene encodes CDR1 MNHEY and CDR2 SVGAGI. The CDR3 loop spans 15 amino acids. The V and J ends lost 4 bases and 9 bases, in that order; junction bases with no gene match: 7. The CDR3 sequence: CASSWGTSGWGEQFF. In DNA, the CDR3 is TGTGCCAGCAGTTGGGGGACTAGCGGGTGGGGTGAGCAGTTCTTC.

The chain joins TRBV30 to TRBJ1-2, with D unclear. This CDR3 has 12 residues. The germline gives CDR1 GTSNPN, CDR2 SVGIG (reference sequence). Trimming cost V 5 bases and J 5 bases, with 12 bases left between them. The CDR3 region has the DNA TGTGCCTGGGATCAGGTCGCTTATGGCTACACCTTC. It translates to CAWDQVAYGYTF.

This chain connects TRBV5-1 to TRBJ2-2; D is undetermined. In germline, CDR1 is SGHRS, CDR2 YFSETQ. The ends were cut back, 2 bases at V and 0 bases at J, with 8 bases in the middle. This CDR3 comprises 15 residues. For the CDR3, the DNA is TGCGCCAGCAGCTTACCAACTGCGAACACCGGGGAGCTGTTTTTT. As protein: CASSLPTANTGELFF.

This chain joins TRBV29-1 and TRBJ2-3, with D maybe TRBD2 (7 bases). Germline CDR1 reads SQVTM; CDR2 reads ANQGSEA. The V end was cut by 4 bases, the J end by 0 bases, with 14 bases between. This CDR3 has 15 amino acids. The CDR3 DNA is TGCAGCGTTGCTGGCGCGGGGGCTAGCACAGATACGCAGTATTTT. This sequence encodes CSVAGAGASTDTQYF.

This clone came up once. The chain employs TRBV15 and TRBJ1-3, with a weak D call TRBD1 (5 bases). The CDR3 runs to 15 residues. CDR1 LNHNV and CDR2 YYDKDF come from the germline V gene (reference sequence). The V end was cut by 0 bases, the J end by 3 bases, with 9 bases between. The CDR3 bases are TGTGCCACCAGCAGAGATGTAGGGGTTGGAAACACCATATATTTT. It yields the protein CATSRDVGVGNTIYF.

The chain employs TRBV19 and TRBJ2-5, with 12 bases aligning to TRBD2. This CDR3 contains 14 residues. V lost 6 bases, J lost 9 bases, and 8 bases stayed unmatched. Per the germline V gene, CDR1 is LNHDA and CDR2 is SQIVND (reference sequence). DNA for the CDR3: TGTGCCAGTAGCCAGAGACTAGCGGGGGAGGCCCAGTACTTC. Its translation is CASSQRLAGEAQYF.

The rearrangement uses TRBV9 and TRBJ1-1, with TRBD1 as a possible D gene (5 bases). The CDR3 is 14 residues long. Germline CDR1 SGDLS, CDR2 YYNGEE. V shed 3 bases and J shed 7 bases, with 16 bases lying between them. CDR3 loop: CASSGGISRDEAFF. The CDR3 DNA reads TGTGCCAGCAGCGGAGGCATTTCCAGGGATGAAGCTTTCTTT.

The V call is TRBV9, the J call TRBJ2-1; no definite D call. V was trimmed by 0 bases and J by 7 bases, leaving 5 bases between them. The germline V gene encodes CDR1 SGDLS and CDR2 YYNGEE. The CDR3 sequence is 12 residues long. The CDR3 coding sequence is TGTGCCAGCAGCGTAGATTGGAATGAGCAGTTCTTC. This encodes CASSVDWNEQFF.

In regard to this clone: Mismatch with germline at one junction end may stem from a read error. This rearrangement joins TRBV6-5 to TRBJ1-6; 8 nucleotides agree with TRBD1. Germline assignment: CDR1 MNHEY and CDR2 SVGAGI. The CDR3 has 12 residues. Here the CDR3 reads CASSSPGQAPDF. The DNA for the CDR3 is TGTGCCAGCAGTTCCCCGGGACAGGCTCCTGACTTT.

The gene calls are TRBV28 and TRBJ2-5, with D perhaps given as TRBD1 or TRBD2 (6 bases each). The V end was cut by 3 bases, the J end by 1 base, with 12 bases between. The CDR3 length is 15 residues. Germline V gene data show CDR1 as MDHEN and CDR2 as SYDVKM. This CDR3 reads CASSFPGAFQETQYF. Here the CDR3 DNA reads TGTGCCAGCAGTTTCCCGGGGGCTTTCCAAGAGACCCAGTACTTC.

The rearrangement links TRBV19 to TRBJ2-2; D possibly corresponds to TRBD1 (7 bases). Germline loops: CDR1 LNHDA, CDR2 SQIVND (reference sequence). This CDR3 comprises 16 residues. V was shortened by 5 bases and J by 1 base, with 14 bases between the two germline ends. This CDR3 reads CASSPRGQKNTGELFF. In DNA form, the CDR3 reads TGTGCCAGTAGTCCGCGGGGACAGAAGAACACCGGGGAGCTGTTTTTT. Complete variable domain (other parts from reference TRBV19 and TRBJ2-2): DGGITQSPKYLFRKEGQNVTLSCEQNLNHDAMYWYRQDPGQGLRLIYYSQIVNDFQKGDIAEGYSVSREKKESFPLTVTSAQKNPTAFYLCASSPRGQKNTGELFFGEGSRLTVL.

The rearrangement joins TRBV29-1 to TRBJ2-2; weak D call: TRBD1 (5 bases). The germline V gene encodes CDR1 SQVTM and CDR2 ANQGSEA. The CDR3 loop spans 13 amino acids. V lost 4 bases and J 8 bases, leaving 14 bases between the germline ends. CDR3 loop: CSVAQQVSGELFF. The CDR3 nucleotides read TGCAGCGTTGCCCAACAGGTATCAGGGGAGCTGTTTTTT.

The rearrangement links TRBV7-2 to TRBJ1-2, with 8 bases fitting TRBD1. After removal of 3 bases from V and 6 bases from J, the junction contained 3 bases not matched to a gene. This CDR3 has 13 residues. From germline, CDR1 is SGHTA and CDR2 FQGNSA. The CDR3 nucleotides are TGTGCCAGCAGCTTGACAGGGGTGGATGGCTACACCTTC. Translated, it gives CASSLTGVDGYTF.

This chain links TRBV7-2 with TRBJ2-2; D is unclear. CDR3 length: 13 residues. V was clipped by 5 bases and J by 5 bases, with 9 bases between them. CDR1 is SGHTA and CDR2 is FQGNSA in the germline V gene. DNA of the CDR3: TGTGCCAGCAGCCCCTGGGGAACCGGGGAGCTGTTTTTT. Translating gives CASSPWGTGELFF.

V is TRBV4-3 and J is TRBJ1-4; TRBD1 might be the D (6 bases). The germline V and J ends were trimmed by 0 bases and 7 bases, with 12 bases remaining between them. CDR1 is LGHNA and CDR2 is YSLEER in the germline V gene. The CDR3 extends over 15 amino acids. The DNA for the CDR3 is TGCGCCAGCAGCCAAGAGCCCAGGGGTGGTGAAAAACTGTTTTTT. This encodes CASSQEPRGGEKLFF.

With respect to this clone: This sample includes further DNA sequences coding for the same CDR3. This chain connects TRBV30 to TRBJ1-5, with D uncertain. Trimming took 5 bases from V and 1 from J, leaving 9 bases between them. CDR1 and CDR2 from the germline V gene are GTSNPN and SVGIG (reference sequence). The CDR3 covers 13 residues. The DNA of the CDR3 is TGTGCCTGGGGACGTAGGAGCAATCAGCCCCAGCATTTT. It is translated as CAWGRRSNQPQHF.

The chain employs TRBV30 and TRBJ2-5; D gene unclear. Germline values: CDR1 GTSNPN, CDR2 SVGIG (reference sequence). The CDR3 has 13 residues. V was cut by 2 bases and J by 0 bases, with 7 bases left in between. CDR3 residues: CAWSPIDQETQYF. The CDR3 DNA reads as TGTGCCTGGAGTCCGATAGACCAAGAGACCCAGTACTTC.

DNA for the CDR3: TGCGCCAGCAAGTATACCGGGACCATGAACACCGGGGAGCTGTTTTTT. Protein sequence: CASKYTGTMNTGELFF. The gene calls are TRBV5-1 and TRBJ2-2; D tentatively fits TRBD1 or TRBD2 (5 bases each). The CDR3 extends over 16 amino acids. Germline CDR1 and CDR2: SGHRS and YFSETQ. The V gene lost 6 bases and the J gene lost 1 base, with 16 bases spanning the gap. The full variable domain, in which reference TRBV5-1 and TRBJ2-2 provide the parts outside the CDR3, is KAGVTQTPRYLIKTRGQQVTLSCSPISGHRSVSWYQQTPGQGLQFLFEYFSETQRNKGNFPGRFSGRQFSNSRSEMNVSTLELGDSALYLCASKYTGTMNTGELFFGEGSRLTVL.

The chain carries TRBV29-1 and TRBJ1-4; weak D call: TRBD1 (6 bases). V dropped 6 bases and J dropped 5 bases, with 16 bases sitting between them. This CDR3 has 14 residues. Germline V CDR1 and CDR2: SQVTM, ANQGSEA. The CDR3 DNA follows: TGCAGCGTCGGGGGCGGCAGGGCGAATGAAAAACTGTTTTTT. This sequence encodes CSVGGGRANEKLFF.

The chain has TRBV27 and TRBJ2-3, with D possibly called TRBD1 or TRBD2 (5 bases each). The V end lost 6 bases, the J end lost 5 bases, and 12 bases lay between the germline ends. The germline V gene has CDR1 MNHEY and CDR2 SMNVEV (reference sequence). This CDR3 region has 13 residues. The CDR3 DNA is TGTGCCAGCAGGGGATGGGGGAAAGATACGCAGTATTTT. Residues: CASRGWGKDTQYF.